The 20 T cell receptor beta chains below come from one sample, sequenced in a study of blood T cell repertoires in COVID-19. Here immunoSEQ multiplex PCR was the method, and the copy in TCRdb shows in-frame clones only, minus some. Altogether more than 200,000 clones are present, 88% being singletons, with the ten largest covering less than 2%. The sequencing sample was made of peripheral blood. These receptors originate from a man between 65 and 85 years old with acute or convalescent COVID-19.

The genes are TRBV10-1 and TRBJ2-1; 7 positions agree with TRBD2. Germline trimming cut 6 bases from V and 5 bases from J; bases unmatched to any gene: 10. Germline-derived CDR1 and CDR2 are WNHNN and SYGVQD (reference sequence). The CDR3 is 15 amino acids. The chain's CDR3 is CASSLTSHRNNEQFF. CDR3 coding DNA: TGCGCCAGCAGCCTGACTAGCCACCGGAACAATGAGCAGTTCTTC.

The CDR3 sequence: CSVAGTGTTFSYEQYF. CDR3 DNA sequence: TGCAGCGTTGCGGGAACCGGGACTACCTTCTCCTACGAGCAGTACTTC. The chain employs TRBV29-1 and TRBJ2-7, with 7 bases matching TRBD2. The CDR3 is 16 residues long. Germline-derived CDR1 and CDR2 are SQVTM and ANQGSEA. Trimming took 4 bases from V and 0 from J; bases not matched to a gene: 12.

The chain is built from TRBV25-1 and TRBJ1-1; 9 bases align to TRBD1. Germline lookup yields CDR1 MGHDK and CDR2 SYGVNS. The ends lost 7 bases at V and 1 base at J; junction bases unmatched: 13. This CDR3 contains 17 residues. CDR3 region: CASMPPGTGLGNTEAFF. The DNA of the CDR3 is TGTGCCAGCATGCCCCCGGGGACAGGGCTCGGGAACACTGAAGCTTTCTTT.

This sequence joins TRBV5-6 and TRBJ2-7; D perhaps matches TRBD1 (5 bases). CDR1 SGHDT and CDR2 YYEEEE come from the germline V gene. The V gene lost 5 bases and the J gene lost 0 bases, with 12 bases spanning the gap. This CDR3 is built from 14 residues. Here the CDR3 reads CASSDQGSSYEQYF. CDR3 DNA: TGTGCCAGCAGTGATCAGGGAAGCTCCTACGAGCAGTACTTC.

The V gene is TRBV11-2, the J gene TRBJ2-1; 13 bases fit TRBD2. The V and J ends lost 5 bases and 8 bases, in that order; junction bases with no gene match: 6. The CDR3 contains 15 residues. Germline V CDR1 and CDR2: SGHAT, FQNNGV. CDR3 amino acids: CASSPGTSGNYEQFF. The CDR3 region has the DNA TGTGCCAGCAGCCCTGGGACTAGCGGGAACTATGAGCAGTTCTTC.

The chain carries TRBV10-3 and TRBJ1-1, with D perhaps matching TRBD1 (5 bases). Germline V gene data show CDR1 as ENHRY and CDR2 as SYGVKD. CDR3 length: 13 residues. Trimming stripped 5 bases from V and 0 bases from J, with 7 bases between. CDR3 in amino acids: CAISQGMNTEAFF. The CDR3 coding sequence is TGTGCCATCAGTCAGGGTATGAACACTGAAGCTTTCTTT.

The genes are TRBV6-2 or TRBV6-3 and TRBJ1-4; 10 bases line up with TRBD1. Trimming removed 5 bases from V and 3 bases from J; junction bases left unmatched: 15. Germline V gene lookup returns CDR1 MNHEY and CDR2 SVGEGT. This CDR3 contains 19 residues. In DNA form, the CDR3 reads TGTGCCAGCAGTAATCGGGACAGGGGAATAGGATCGGCTAATGAAAAACTGTTTTTT. Protein: CASSNRDRGIGSANEKLFF.

This clone came up once. The V call is TRBV19, the J call TRBJ1-3, with 7 bases aligning to TRBD1. Germline loops: CDR1 LNHDA, CDR2 SQIVND (reference sequence). The CDR3 has 14 residues. With V trimmed by 3 bases and J by 11 bases, 10 bases remained unmatched. CDR3 nucleotide sequence: TGTGCCAGTAGTATCCTCGACAGGGCAAGCGCCATATATTTT. Encoded protein: CASSILDRASAIYF.

The chain links TRBV4-3 to TRBJ2-1; D is perhaps TRBD2 (6 bases). Germline assignment: CDR1 LGHNA and CDR2 YSLEER. CDR3 length equals 14 residues. Trimming took 3 bases from V and 10 from J, leaving 16 bases between them. CDR3 protein: CASSQRLGAQEQFF. CDR3 coding DNA: TGCGCCAGCAGCCAGAGACTAGGGGCGCAGGAGCAGTTCTTC.

The chain joins TRBV27 to TRBJ2-1; D perhaps matches TRBD2 (6 bases). The germline gives CDR1 MNHEY, CDR2 SMNVEV (reference sequence). V gave up 8 bases and J gave up 4 bases, with 15 bases separating them. The length of the CDR3 is 14 residues. CDR3 sequence: CASSRIAAYNEQFF. In nucleotides, the CDR3 is TGTGCCAGCTCAAGAATAGCGGCTTACAATGAGCAGTTCTTC.

This clone was counted a few times. The chain is built from TRBV15 and TRBJ1-6; 10 bases are shared with TRBD1. Losses at the gene ends were 2 bases for V and 8 bases for J; bases not matched to a gene: 6. CDR1 and CDR2 from the germline V gene are LNHNV and YYDKDF (reference sequence). CDR3 length equals 16 residues. The CDR3: CATSRSAGTGDSPLHF. In DNA, the CDR3 is TGTGCCACCAGCAGAAGCGCCGGGACAGGGGATTCACCCCTCCACTTT.

For this clone: The same CDR3 arises from other DNA sequences in this sample as well. The V gene is TRBV12-3 or TRBV12-4, the J gene TRBJ1-2; a possible D gene is TRBD1 (6 bases). V was pared by 2 bases and J by 2 bases, with 6 bases between. CDR3 size: 13 residues. DNA for the CDR3: TGTGCCAGCAGTTTAAGGGGGAACTATGGCTACACCTTC. Amino acid sequence: CASSLRGNYGYTF.

This clone was observed a single time. V gene TRBV6-2 or TRBV6-3 combines with J gene TRBJ2-3; 7 bases line up with TRBD2. The CDR3 is 16 residues long. In germline, CDR1 is MNHEY, CDR2 SVGEGT. J lost 3 bases, V lost 4 bases, and 10 bases had no gene match. CDR3 sequence: CASSSPQRDMTDTQYF. The CDR3 DNA reads as TGTGCCAGCAGTTCCCCCCAGCGGGATATGACAGATACGCAGTATTTT.

In its sample, this clone was seen a few times. The rearrangement joins TRBV15 to TRBJ1-5; D is undetermined. Trimming pared 0 bases from V and 5 bases from J, leaving 14 bases between. The germline gives CDR1 LNHNV, CDR2 YYDKDF (reference sequence). The CDR3 consists of 16 residues. The CDR3 DNA is TGTGCCACCAGCAGAGATGGTAGTCAGGCACATCAGCCCCAGCATTTT. This encodes CATSRDGSQAHQPQHF. Combining the CDR3 with reference TRBV15 and TRBJ1-5 gives the whole variable domain DAMVIQNPRYQVTQFGKPVTLSCSQTLNHNVMYWYQQKSSQAPKLLFHYYDKDFNNEADTPDNFQSRRPNTSFCFLDIRSPGLGDTAMYLCATSRDGSQAHQPQHFGDGTRLSIL.

This clone appeared a few times. The chain uses TRBV7-9 and TRBJ2-1, with TRBD2 matching over 8 bases. Germline CDR1 SEHNR, CDR2 FQNEAQ (reference sequence). V lost 5 bases to trimming and J lost 6 bases; unmatched junction nucleotides: 12. The CDR3 consists of 16 residues. CDR3 DNA sequence: TGTGCCAGCAGCCAACAACTAGCGGTTAAGCTCAATGAGCAGTTCTTC. Its protein is CASSQQLAVKLNEQFF.

The rearrangement links TRBV6-5 to TRBJ1-1; unclear D gene. This CDR3 spans 14 amino acids. The ends were cut back, 0 bases at V and 0 bases at J, with 5 bases in the middle. The V gene's germline CDR1 is MNHEY and CDR2 SVGAGI. The CDR3 is CASSYSTLNTEAFF. As DNA, the CDR3 is TGTGCCAGCAGTTACTCGACACTGAACACTGAAGCTTTCTTT.

This chain joins TRBV5-1 and TRBJ2-7; 8 bases align to TRBD1. This CDR3 has 14 amino acids. Germline loops: CDR1 SGHRS, CDR2 YFSETQ. Trimming took 4 bases from V and 3 from J; bases not matched to a gene: 6. The CDR3 DNA is TGCGCCAGCAGCAACTTAGGACAGGGCTACGAGCAGTACTTC. It encodes CASSNLGQGYEQYF.

This chain joins TRBV18 and TRBJ1-1; no firm D call. Germline assignment: CDR1 KGHSH and CDR2 LQKENI. The V and J ends lost 3 bases and 5 bases respectively, with 16 bases between them. The CDR3 loop spans 15 amino acids. The CDR3 is CASSPWVDYDTEAFF. CDR3 coding DNA: TGTGCCAGCTCACCGTGGGTTGACTACGATACTGAAGCTTTCTTT. Drawing the rest from reference TRBV18 and TRBJ1-1, the complete variable domain is NAGVMQNPRHLVRRRGQEARLRCSPMKGHSHVYWYRQLPEEGLKFMVYLQKENIIDESGMPKERFSAEFPKEGPSILRIQQVVRGDSAAYFCASSPWVDYDTEAFFGQGTRLTVV.

V is TRBV6-2 or TRBV6-3 and J is TRBJ1-5; a weak D match, TRBD1 (5 bases). Germline V CDR1 and CDR2: MNHEY, SVGEGT. This CDR3 has 15 amino acids. V lost 3 bases to trimming and J lost 5 bases, with 14 bases between them. The CDR3 protein is CASSYSRGGHQPQHF. The CDR3 nucleotides are TGTGCCAGCAGTTATAGTCGGGGGGGTCATCAGCCCCAGCATTTT.

V usage is TRBV12-3 or TRBV12-4 and J usage is TRBJ2-6, with no clear D. The CDR3 has 13 residues. Trimming pared 6 bases from V and 4 bases from J, leaving 7 bases between. DNA of the CDR3: TGTGCCAGCAGCCTTTCCGGGGCCAACGTCCTGACTTTC. Translation: CASSLSGANVLTF.